Listed below are T cell receptor beta chains from one sample, sequenced in a study of cytomegalovirus exposure and HLA in healthy donors. The protocol was immunoSEQ multiplex PCR, while the TCRdb copy is restricted to in-frame clones and leaves out a portion. The table lists 68,000 or so clones. Source material: PBMCs. The receptors originated from a female donor in good health and CMV-seropositive. CDR3s include the opening cysteine and the closing phenylalanine or tryptophan. D genes are given only for firm matches.

TRBJ2-2 TRBD1 TRBV30 CAWAGGGRIGELFF TGTGCCTGGGCAGGGGGCGGTCGTATCGGGGAGCTGTTTTTT
TRBJ2-1 TRBD2 TRBV7-2 CASVSRAGGPSEQFF TGTGCCAGCGTCTCTCGCGCGGGGGGGCCGAGTGAGCAGTTCTTC
TRBJ2-2 TRBD2 TRBV6-5 CASSSASGGTGELFF TGTGCCAGCAGTTCAGCTAGCGGGGGAACCGGGGAGCTGTTTTTT
TRBJ2-2 TRBD2 TRBV5-4 CASSRSGGAVTGELFF TGTGCCAGCAGCCGGAGCGGGGGGGCCGTTACCGGGGAGCTGTTTTTT
TRBJ2-2 . TRBV28 CASTIGLNTGELFF TGTGCCAGCACCATTGGACTTAACACCGGGGAGCTGTTTTTT
TRBJ2-7 TRBD1 TRBV7-2 CASSKDRGTLEQYF TGTGCCAGCAGCAAGGACAGGGGAACGCTCGAGCAGTACTTC
TRBJ2-2 TRBD2 TRBV19 CASSNPGTSRAGELFF TGTGCCAGTAGTAATCCCGGGACTAGCCGAGCCGGGGAGCTGTTTTTT
TRBJ1-6 . TRBV14 CASSQEGGVGSPLHF TGTGCCAGCAGCCAAGAAGGCGGTGTCGGATCACCCCTCCACTTT
TRBJ1-5 . TRBV28 CASSLIIAGLSKPQHF TGTGCCAGCAGTTTAATCATAGCGGGCCTCAGTAAGCCCCAGCATTTT
TRBJ2-1 . TRBV6-5 CASSSTAMGYNEQFF TGTGCCAGCAGTTCGACAGCCATGGGGTACAATGAGCAGTTCTTC
TRBJ2-3 . TRBV14 CASSSYVLGAEDTDTQYF TGTGCCAGCAGCTCGTACGTATTAGGGGCCGAAGACACAGATACGCAGTATTTT
TRBJ2-1 TRBD2 TRBV7-8 CASSRLANEQFF TGTGCCAGCAGCCGACTAGCGAATGAGCAGTTCTTC